This passage covers 31 T cell receptor beta chains from one sample sequenced in a study of PD-1 blockade in classical Hodgkin lymphoma (dated by TCRdb to 2018 to 2020). In light of the paper, this sample's time point label describes: cycle 4 day 1 (C4D1), after more than five weeks of nivolumab. All trial patients had relapsed after autologous stem cell transplantation, with cohorts A, B and C differing in prior brentuximab vedotin exposure. A Miltenyi CD4+ T cell isolation kit was used for magnetic negative selection to purify CD4+ T cells from thawed PBMCs. The library was built by means of the immunoSEQ multiplex PCR assay. TCRdb limited this immuneACCESS table to in-frame rearrangements with V and J called. A share of clones is missing; checked studies link under half to unresolved V genes, and the rest is unexplained. This sample gives over 10,000 clones in total; 88% of them show up just once. Together, the top ten hold 0.8% to 1% of the sample.

The specimen comprised CD4+ T cells from blood, sampled before the fourth cycle of nivolumab. These receptors all come from a human donor with classical Hodgkin lymphoma.

V is TRBV30 and J is TRBJ2-6; D gene uncertain. Germline V lookup: CDR1 GTSNPN, CDR2 SVGIG (reference sequence). Between the trimmed V and J ends, which lost 3 bases and 0 bases, there was a span of 9 bases. The CDR3 is 15 residues long. The CDR3 sequence is CAWSLLSSGANVLTF. The DNA for the CDR3 is TGTGCCTGGAGCCTCTTAAGCTCTGGGGCCAACGTCCTGACTTTC.

The chain is built from TRBV11-2 and TRBJ1-1; D is unclear. Deletions cut 0 bases from V and 4 bases from J, with 24 bases between. This CDR3 region has 19 residues. Germline CDR1 reads SGHAT; CDR2 reads FQNNGV. In nucleotides, the CDR3 is TGTGCCAGCAGCTTAGAGGGTTTCGGTTATCACACCACCCGCACTGAAGCTTTCTTT. It codes for CASSLEGFGYHTTRTEAFF.

This sequence joins TRBV6-1 and TRBJ2-5; D remains ambiguous. V was trimmed by 8 bases and J by 5 bases, leaving 15 bases between them. The CDR3 sequence is 13 residues long. Germline lookup yields CDR1 MNHNS and CDR2 SASEGT. This CDR3 reads CASRRRPPETQYF. CDR3 DNA: TGTGCCAGCCGTAGAAGGCCCCCGGAGACCCAGTACTTC.

The chain is built from TRBV5-5 and TRBJ2-5; 9 nucleotides align to TRBD1. From germline, CDR1 is SGHKS and CDR2 YYEKEE (reference sequence). V shed 1 base, J shed 4 bases, and the junction held 14 bases outside the gene matches. CDR3 length equals 18 residues. CDR3 nucleotide sequence: TGTGCCAGCAGCTTGAGCTTCCGGACAGGGGACTTCCGAGAGACCCAGTACTTC. Protein: CASSLSFRTGDFRETQYF.

The chain has TRBV11-2 and TRBJ1-3; unclear D gene. In germline, CDR1 is SGHAT, CDR2 FQNNGV. The V end lost 1 base, the J end lost 0 bases, and 4 bases lay between the germline ends. The CDR3 consists of 14 residues. CDR3 nucleotides: TGTGCCAGCAGCTTAGGGGGCTCTGGAAACACCATATATTTT. Amino acids: CASSLGGSGNTIYF.

The genes are TRBV15 and TRBJ2-5, with D maybe TRBD2 (6 bases). CDR1 is LNHNV, CDR2 YYDKDF, per germline (reference sequence). With 3 bases removed from V and 4 bases from J, the gap between germline ends came to 12 bases. The CDR3 covers 14 residues. CDR3 region: CATSRGRLLETQYF. CDR3 coding DNA: TGTGCCACCAGCAGGGGGAGGTTGTTAGAGACCCAGTACTTC. The full variable domain, completed using reference TRBV15 and TRBJ2-5, is DAMVIQNPRYQVTQFGKPVTLSCSQTLNHNVMYWYQQKSSQAPKLLFHYYDKDFNNEADTPDNFQSRRPNTSFCFLDIRSPGLGDTAMYLCATSRGRLLETQYFGPGTRLLVL.

The rearrangement joins TRBV7-2 to TRBJ2-4; weak D call: TRBD1 (5 bases). Germline CDR1 is SGHTA and CDR2 is FQGNSA. CDR3 length: 15 residues. Deletions cut 0 bases from V and 2 bases from J, with 8 bases between. CDR3 DNA: TGTGCCAGCAGCTTAGCAAGGGGAACCAAAAACATTCAGTACTTC. As protein: CASSLARGTKNIQYF.

The rearrangement joins TRBV25-1 to TRBJ1-2; maybe TRBD1 (6 bases). Looked up from germline, CDR1 is MGHDK and CDR2 is SYGVNS. V lost 5 bases to trimming and J lost 5 bases, with 15 bases between them. This CDR3 is 14 amino acids long. CDR3 DNA: TGTGCCAGCAGTCGGAAGAACAGGGCGTATGGCTACACCTTC. Translating gives CASSRKNRAYGYTF.

The chain joins TRBV4-1 to TRBJ2-2; TRBD1 or TRBD2 may be the D gene (6 bases each). CDR1 and CDR2 from the germline V gene are MGHRA and YSYEKL. The CDR3 runs 17 residues. V was pared by 1 base and J by 3 bases, with 15 bases between. In nucleotides, the CDR3 is TGCGCCAGCAGCCAAGTGAGGGGGGTATCGTACACCGGGGAGCTGTTTTTT. Translated, it gives CASSQVRGVSYTGELFF.

This clone was counted a single time. The chain carries TRBV18 and TRBJ1-1, with 7 bases lining up with TRBD1. V trimming: 5 bases; J trimming: 4 bases; junction bases outside the gene matches: 7. Germline V gene lookup returns CDR1 KGHSH and CDR2 LQKENI. The CDR3 is 14 amino acids. Here the CDR3 reads CASSLTGRSTEAFF. CDR3 bases: TGTGCCAGCTCATTGACAGGGAGGAGCACTGAAGCTTTCTTT.

Only one count was recorded for this clone. The chain has TRBV2 and TRBJ2-5; no reliable D call. Trimming pared 8 bases from V and 1 base from J, leaving 5 bases between. The length of the CDR3 is 11 residues. CDR1 is SNHLY and CDR2 is FYNNEI in the germline V gene. In DNA form, the CDR3 reads TGTGCCAGCGAACTCCAAGAGACCCAGTACTTC. Amino acid sequence: CASELQETQYF.

The rearrangement uses TRBV5-4 and TRBJ2-5; 12 bases agree with TRBD2. V was pared by 3 bases and J by 5 bases, with 5 bases of the junction left unmatched. This CDR3 has 15 residues. Germline V gene sequence: CDR1 SGHNT, CDR2 YYREEE (reference sequence). The CDR3 coding sequence is TGTGCCAGCAGCTCGACTAGCGGGAGCCGTGAGACCCAGTACTTC. Its translation is CASSSTSGSRETQYF.

The V and J genes are TRBV2 and TRBJ1-6; weak D call: TRBD1 (5 bases). Germline loops: CDR1 SNHLY, CDR2 FYNNEI. The length of the CDR3 is 15 residues. Trimming left V 6 bases short and J 4 bases short, with 13 bases between. This CDR3 is CASRPTEQYNSPLHF. DNA of the CDR3: TGTGCCAGCAGGCCGACAGAGCAGTATAATTCACCCCTCCACTTT.

This chain uses TRBV9 with TRBJ1-3; D gene unclear. The V gene's germline CDR1 is SGDLS and CDR2 YYNGEE. The CDR3 contains 17 residues. V was shortened by 0 bases and J by 0 bases, with 13 bases between the two germline ends. CDR3 sequence: CASSVELWADSGNTIYF. Here the CDR3 DNA reads TGTGCCAGCAGCGTAGAACTCTGGGCGGACTCTGGAAACACCATATATTTT.

Only a few counts were recorded for this clone. The chain joins TRBV5-1 to TRBJ2-5; 8 nucleotides agree with TRBD2. Germline V CDR1 and CDR2: SGHRS, YFSETQ. V shed 4 bases and J 5 bases; nucleotides not matched to a gene: 10. CDR3 length equals 15 residues. CDR3 region: CASSREGGESETQYF. CDR3 coding DNA: TGCGCCAGCAGCCGGGAGGGGGGAGAGTCGGAGACCCAGTACTTC.

J is TRBJ1-1 and V is TRBV25-1, with 7 positions matching TRBD1. Germline values: CDR1 MGHDK, CDR2 SYGVNS. The V segment lost 5 bases and the J segment 5 bases; nucleotides outside the gene matches: 5. This CDR3 has 13 residues. The CDR3 protein is CASSKPGGTEAFF. The CDR3 nucleotides are TGTGCCAGCAGTAAACCAGGGGGGACTGAAGCTTTCTTT.

The rearrangement links TRBV29-1 to TRBJ1-2, with 10 bases that match TRBD1. V lost 4 bases to trimming and J lost 0 bases; unmatched junction nucleotides: 8. The CDR3 totals 16 residues. The germline gives CDR1 SQVTM, CDR2 ANQGSEA. In nucleotides, the CDR3 is TGCAGCGTTGTGGGGACAGGGGACCCGTCTAACTATGGCTACACCTTC. Protein sequence: CSVVGTGDPSNYGYTF.

CDR3 protein: CASSLEWNQPQHF. The CDR3 DNA reads TGTGCCAGCAGCTTAGAATGGAATCAGCCCCAGCATTTT. The chain combines TRBV7-3 with TRBJ1-5; no clear D gene. Looked up from germline, CDR1 is SGHTA and CDR2 is FQGTGA. The V and J ends lost 2 bases and 4 bases respectively, with 6 bases between them. The CDR3 totals 13 residues.

This clone was detected once. For the CDR3, the DNA is TGTGCCAGCAGTGAGACGCAGCTAGCCGCCTACGAGCAGTACTTC. As protein: CASSETQLAAYEQYF. The chain carries TRBV28 and TRBJ2-7; D possibly corresponds to TRBD2 (5 bases). Germline CDR1 is MDHEN and CDR2 is SYDVKM. The length of the CDR3 is 15 residues. V gave up 5 bases and J gave up 2 bases, with 16 bases separating them.

V is TRBV5-5 and J is TRBJ2-7; the D gene is possibly TRBD2 (5 bases). The ends were cut back, 5 bases at V and 7 bases at J, with 13 bases in the middle. Germline values: CDR1 SGHKS, CDR2 YYEKEE (reference sequence). The CDR3 contains 12 residues. For the CDR3, the DNA is TGTGCCAGCAGTCCTGGGCCGGGAGAGCAGTACTTC. It translates to CASSPGPGEQYF. The whole variable domain, remainder taken from reference TRBV5-5 and TRBJ2-7, is DAGVTQSPTHLIKTRGQQVTLRCSPISGHKSVSWYQQVLGQGPQFIFQYYEKEERGRGNFPDRFSARQFPNYSSELNVNALLLGDSALYLCASSPGPGEQYFGPGTRLTVT.

V gene TRBV25-1 combines with J gene TRBJ2-1, with D tentatively TRBD2 (5 bases). Germline V lookup: CDR1 MGHDK, CDR2 SYGVNS. The CDR3 extends over 14 amino acids. The ends were cut back, 5 bases at V and 8 bases at J, with 16 bases in the middle. CDR3 amino acids: CASSLTSSGDEQFF. The CDR3 nucleotides read TGTGCCAGCAGTCTCACTAGTTCCGGTGATGAGCAGTTCTTC.

The V call is TRBV6-5, the J call TRBJ1-5; TRBD1 might be the D (5 bases). Germline CDR1 MNHEY, CDR2 SVGAGI. The V end lost 5 bases, the J end lost 7 bases, and 12 bases lay between the germline ends. This CDR3 has 13 amino acids. DNA of the CDR3: TGTGCCAGCAGTAGCATACAGGACCAGCCCCAGCATTTT. This encodes CASSSIQDQPQHF.

This clone was recorded a few times. The V gene is TRBV7-6, the J gene TRBJ1-4; maybe TRBD1 (5 bases). CDR1 is SGHVS, CDR2 FNYEAQ, per germline. V was pared by 4 bases and J by 4 bases, with 19 bases between. This CDR3 contains 17 residues. This CDR3 is CASSSTWGRPDNEKLFF. The CDR3 DNA reads as TGTGCCAGCAGCTCCACGTGGGGCAGGCCGGATAATGAAAAACTGTTTTTT.

In its sample, this clone was seen a few times. The rearrangement links TRBV4-1 to TRBJ1-1; D remains unclear. CDR3 length: 15 amino acids. Germline values: CDR1 MGHRA, CDR2 YSYEKL. V lost 2 bases, J lost 8 bases, and 18 bases lay in between. The CDR3: CASSQIYRDLGEAFF. Here the CDR3 DNA reads TGCGCCAGCAGCCAAATCTACCGGGATTTGGGGGAAGCTTTCTTT.

The genes are TRBV6-5 and TRBJ1-1; D perhaps matches TRBD1 (5 bases). The CDR3 is made up of 14 amino acids. CDR1 and CDR2 (germline): MNHEY, SVGAGI. V shed 10 bases and J shed 4 bases, with 19 bases lying between them. CDR3 bases: TGTGCCACCGCGGCGCCGGGGCGGGTCACTGAAGCTTTCTTT. Translation gives CATAAPGRVTEAFF.

Note on this clone: Compared with germline, one end of the junction differs, possibly owing to a read error. The genes are TRBV5-4 and TRBJ2-5; 14 bases are a match to TRBD2. CDR3 length equals 16 residues. Germline values: CDR1 SGHNT, CDR2 YYREEE (reference sequence). The CDR3 DNA follows: TGTGCCAGCAGTTTGGGACTAGCGGGGGCTCAAGAGACCCAGTACTTC. It yields the protein CASSLGLAGAQETQYF.

CDR3 sequence: CASSLGGRGNQPQHF. CDR3 nucleotides: TGTGCCAGCAGTTTAGGGGGCCGGGGGAATCAGCCCCAGCATTTT. The chain uses TRBV28 and TRBJ1-5; perhaps TRBD1 as D (6 bases). The germline CDR1 and CDR2 sequences are MDHEN and SYDVKM. The CDR3 extends over 15 amino acids. Between the trimmed V and J ends, which lost 2 bases and 4 bases, there was a span of 12 bases.

The rearrangement joins TRBV4-1 to TRBJ2-5; D may correspond to TRBD1 or TRBD2 (6 bases each). The V end was cut by 0 bases, the J end by 5 bases, with 22 bases between. Germline CDR1 and CDR2: MGHRA and YSYEKL. This CDR3 has 18 amino acids. CDR3 amino acids: CASSQDFFGPGEAETQYF. The CDR3 DNA follows: TGCGCCAGCAGCCAAGATTTTTTCGGTCCAGGGGAGGCGGAGACCCAGTACTTC.

This chain joins TRBV18 and TRBJ2-5; 10 bases align to TRBD2. The germline V gene has CDR1 KGHSH and CDR2 LQKENI. V was clipped by 2 bases and J by 1 base; unmatched bases: 10. The CDR3 has 18 residues. The CDR3 here is CASSPGRLAGELQETQYF. CDR3 DNA: TGTGCCAGCTCACCAGGAAGGCTAGCGGGGGAACTCCAAGAGACCCAGTACTTC.

J is TRBJ2-4 and V is TRBV5-4, with 11 bases fitting TRBD2. V gave up 0 bases and J gave up 14 bases; unmatched junction bases: 4. Germline V lookup: CDR1 SGHNT, CDR2 YYREEE (reference sequence). This CDR3 contains 13 residues. This chain's CDR3 is CASSLDGSGGEYF. CDR3 sequence (DNA): TGTGCCAGCAGCTTGGATGGTAGCGGGGGGGAGTACTTC. The whole variable domain, remainder taken from reference TRBV5-4 and TRBJ2-4, is ETGVTQSPTHLIKTRGQQVTLRCSSQSGHNTVSWYQQALGQGPQFIFQYYREEENGRGNFPPRFSGLQFPNYSSELNVNALELDDSALYLCASSLDGSGGEYFGAGTRLSVL.

The chain uses TRBV4-2 and TRBJ2-5, with 11 bases aligning to TRBD1. After removal of 4 bases from V and 1 base from J, the junction contained 5 bases not matched to a gene. The length of the CDR3 is 16 residues. Germline V lookup: CDR1 LGHNA, CDR2 YNFKEQ. The CDR3 DNA reads TGTGCCAGCAGCCTCCTGGACAGGGGGCTCCAAGAGACCCAGTACTTC. This sequence encodes CASSLLDRGLQETQYF.